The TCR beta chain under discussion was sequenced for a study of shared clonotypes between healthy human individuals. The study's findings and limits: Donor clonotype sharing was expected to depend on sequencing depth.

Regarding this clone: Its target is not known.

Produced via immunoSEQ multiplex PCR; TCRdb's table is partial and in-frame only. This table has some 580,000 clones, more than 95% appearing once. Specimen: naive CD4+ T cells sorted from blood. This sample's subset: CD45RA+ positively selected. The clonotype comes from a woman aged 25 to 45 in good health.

The CDR3 here is CASSLSGRMNTGELFF. The CDR3 coding sequence is TGTGCCAGCAGCTTATCCGGGAGGATGAACACCGGGGAGCTGTTTTTT. This rearrangement joins TRBV11-2 to TRBJ2-2, with 7 bases lining up with TRBD2. CDR1 and CDR2 from the germline V gene are SGHAT and FQNNGV. V lost 2 bases and J lost 1; bases outside the gene matches: 4. This CDR3 is 16 amino acids long.